Following are 5 T cell receptor beta chains from one sample sequenced in a study of blood T cell repertoires in COVID-19. Only in-frame clones appear in the TCRdb table, and some are missing; sequencing was by immunoSEQ multiplex PCR. The sample contains about 160,000 clones, 85% of which appear only once. Sequencing was done on a sample of peripheral blood. These receptors originate from a human donor with acute or convalescent COVID-19. The donor label of this sample is uncertain.

Only one count was recorded for this clone. The chain employs TRBV2 and TRBJ2-2; the match to TRBD1 covers 10 bases. Germline V CDR1 and CDR2: SNHLY, FYNNEI. After removal of 5 bases from V and 6 bases from J, the junction contained 3 bases not matched to a gene. This CDR3 has 14 amino acids. Here the CDR3 DNA reads TGTGCCAGCAGTATGACAGGGGGCCCCGGGGAGCTGTTTTTT. Protein product: CASSMTGGPGELFF.

The chain employs TRBV6-1 and TRBJ2-5; TRBD2 might be the D (5 bases). Trimming removed 3 bases from V and 4 bases from J, with 18 bases in between. This CDR3 has 16 residues. Germline V gene lookup returns CDR1 MNHNS and CDR2 SASEGT. This CDR3 is CASSDWTVYDPETQYF. The CDR3 nucleotides read TGTGCCAGCAGTGACTGGACTGTGTATGACCCAGAGACCCAGTACTTC.

The V gene is TRBV29-1, the J gene TRBJ2-7; a possible D gene is TRBD2 (5 bases). Germline values: CDR1 SQVTM, CDR2 ANQGSEA. V lost 1 base and J lost 1, with 14 bases in between. The CDR3 is 15 amino acids. CDR3: CSVEVRGCLSYEQYF. In DNA form, the CDR3 reads TGCAGCGTTGAAGTTAGAGGGTGCCTGTCCTACGAGCAGTACTTC.

The genes are TRBV6-2 or TRBV6-3 and TRBJ2-2; 7 nucleotides match TRBD1. The CDR3 consists of 18 residues. The J segment lost 6 bases and the V segment lost 5 bases, leaving 18 bases of the junction unmatched. From germline, CDR1 is MNHEY and CDR2 SVGEGT. CDR3 sequence reads: CASSPFASIGGRAGELFF. Written as DNA, the CDR3 is TGTGCCAGCAGTCCATTTGCGAGCATAGGGGGCCGGGCCGGGGAGCTGTTTTTT.

The rearrangement joins TRBV12-3 or TRBV12-4 to TRBJ2-5; TRBD1 agrees at 10 bases. V was clipped by 5 bases and J by 4 bases; unmatched bases: 1. This CDR3 spans 13 amino acids. In DNA, the CDR3 is TGTGCCAGCAGTGGGGACAGGGGAGAGACCCAGTACTTC. It is translated as CASSGDRGETQYF.